This TCR beta chain was sequenced in a study of blood T cell repertoires in COVID-19 (dated by TCRdb to 2020 to 2021). About the full investigation: Collaborator samples came from the United States, Italy and Spain and covered acute and convalescent phases of COVID-19. Where HLA class I and class II types were available, the types were taken from metadata supplied by the sample provider, not from assay-based typing. Samples came from the ongoing ImmuneRACE study (first 160 participants) plus 1,254 subjects from 6 global collaborators. The sample metadata nearly always contained a de-identified subject ID, COVID-19 status, age in years and sex. The repertoires were made available in a free public database intended to serve as a resource for research on the immune response to SARS-CoV-2. The prospective study material was composed of cDNA or gDNA derived from T cells, B-cell-depleted T cells, or PBMCs. The dataset comprised deeply sampled blood TCRbeta repertoires from subjects exposed to, actively infected with, or recovered from COVID-19.

The immunoSEQ Assay, a bias-controlled multiplex PCR, was used to amplify TCRbeta CDR3 regions from genomic DNA. Per the source publication's procedure: Nucleated cell counts per sample were estimated from amplification of reference gene primers within the assay. To quantify the absolute abundance of each unique TCRbeta CDR3 rearrangement, sequence reads were collapsed and filtered. For each sample, productive Simpson clonality was calculated as the square root of Simpson's diversity index across productive rearrangements. Sourced from immuneACCESS, this table was stored by TCRdb with only in-frame sequences that have V and J called. A share of the clones is absent; for the studies checked, an unresolved V gene accounts for under half, and the remainder has no known explanation. V, J and clone size are taken as reported in that table, and D and trimming were inferred from the DNA itself. In this sample the table shows about 92,000 clones, roughly 89% of which occur a single time. Of the sample, approximately 20% falls within the top ten clones.

Paper-wide results and their limitations: Clinical and demographic metadata were provided uncurated, with the amount varying by source and participant.

One collaborating source in Seattle enrolled patients while the patients were actively infected and followed the patients over time throughout the course of disease. Whole blood was collected in K2EDTA tubes by collaborating institutions according to the institutions' own protocols. Collaborator samples were shipped for TCRbeta analysis as frozen whole blood, isolated PBMCs, or DNA extracted from either sample type. The CDR1 and CDR2 encoded by the germline V gene (reference sequence) are SEHNR and FQNEAQ. The CDR3 measures 15 amino acids from cysteine to phenylalanine. Here the CDR3 DNA is all that survives: 45 bases in frame from base 1. For this chain, trimming is 5 bases at the V end and 5 bases at the J end, and the number of junction bases without a gene match is 10. There are a few counts of this clone. Its antigen target is currently unknown. No clone much larger than this one lies a single base away; base qualities are absent.

The chain employs TRBV7-9 and TRBJ2-7; TRBD1 aligns with 9 central bases. The receptor was isolated from a woman aged 60-70 years with COVID-19, enrolled during active disease. The sequencing sample was made of peripheral blood. The sequenced DNA is TGTGCCAGCAGCCACTCCGGGACAGGGTTTAACGAGCAGTACTTC. Its protein reads: CASSHSGTGFNEQYF.